This TCR beta chain was obtained from a study of CD8 T cells in Susac syndrome. Study-wide background: There were Susac syndrome patients who were therapy-naive at blood draw, others on corticosteroids, and others on intravenous immunoglobulin alone. General study points: The peak of CD8+ clonal expansion in Susac was seen in TEMRA cells and active patients.

It was with random hexamers that 0.5 to 1 ug RNA was reverse transcribed. The TCR beta CDR3 was amplified by immunoSEQ multiplex PCR across 54 Vbeta, 13 Jbeta. TCRdb fed the immunoSEQ multiplex PCR reads into MiXCR, producing one record per CDR3 protein. The sample includes some 140,000 distinct CDR3 sequences, 95% of them seen just once. The CDR3 covers 16 residues. Trimming left V 2 bases short and J 6 bases short, with 19 bases between. Germline V gene lookup returns CDR1 MGHRA and CDR2 YSYEKL. On this clonotype: As yet, its antigen is unknown.

The source of this sequence is a human donor with Susac syndrome. The genes are TRBV4-1 and TRBJ1-1; a possible D gene is TRBD1 (5 bases). The sequencing sample was made of CD8+ T cells from PBMCs. CDR3 in DNA: TGCGCCAGCAGCCAACGCCCCCCGGCAGGGTTGGCTGAAGCTTTCTTT. Residues: CASSQRPPAGLAEAFF.